The 9 T cell receptor beta chains in this list originate from one sample, sequenced in a study of cytomegalovirus exposure and HLA in healthy donors (dated by TCRdb to the late 2010s). Library preparation was by the immunoSEQ multiplex PCR assay. A mixture of 60 forward primers for TCR Vbeta segments and 13 reverse primers for TCR Jbeta segments was used in the multiplex PCR. Imported from immuneACCESS, the table was reduced by TCRdb to in-frame sequences with V and J called. These copies leave out some clones; in studies compared against another copy, an unresolved V gene accounts for under half, and the cause of the remainder is not known. The sample table records around 120,000 clones. 0.59% of the sample is in the top ten clones. The sequenced material came from PBMCs. The receptor set was obtained from a man aged 50 or older in good health and CMV-seronegative.

The genes are TRBV5-6 and TRBJ1-2; D not resolved. Germline V gene data show CDR1 as SGHDT and CDR2 as YYEEEE. V was cut by 5 bases and J by 6 bases, with 14 bases left in between. There are 13 residues in the CDR3. CDR3 sequence: CASRLYSRDGYTF. CDR3 bases: TGTGCCAGCAGGTTGTATTCCCGTGATGGCTACACCTTC.

This chain uses TRBV6-5 with TRBJ1-2, with D possibly TRBD1 on 6 matching bases. V was trimmed by 0 bases and J by 4 bases, leaving 9 bases between them. The CDR3 has 14 amino acids. CDR1 and CDR2 from the germline V gene are MNHEY and SVGAGI. The CDR3 DNA reads as TGTGCCAGCAGTTACTCGAGAGGGGGCTATGGCTACACCTTC. Translated, it gives CASSYSRGGYGYTF.

The chain couples TRBV13 to TRBJ2-7, with 8 bases aligning to TRBD1. Germline V gives CDR1 PRHDT, CDR2 FYEKMQ (reference sequence). This CDR3 has 15 residues. Losses at the gene ends were 5 bases for V and 6 bases for J; bases not matched to a gene: 12. DNA for the CDR3: TGTGCCAGCAGCACCGGACAGGGCGGGTTGCGCGAGCAGTACTTC. Translated, it gives CASSTGQGGLREQYF.

This rearrangement joins TRBV4-3 to TRBJ2-3; D may be TRBD1 (6 bases). The CDR3 is 14 residues long. V lost 4 bases and J lost 4, with 12 bases in between. Germline CDR1 LGHNA, CDR2 YSLEER. Here the CDR3 DNA reads TGCGCCAGCAGCCCTGGGAACAGGGCAGATACGCAGTATTTT. It specifies CASSPGNRADTQYF.

CDR3: CASSDRQGAIGTGELFF. Here the CDR3 DNA reads TGTGCCAGTTCTGATCGGCAGGGGGCAATTGGGACCGGGGAGCTGTTTTTT. The chain employs TRBV19 and TRBJ2-2, with TRBD1 matching 8 bases. The V gene's germline CDR1 is LNHDA and CDR2 SQIVND (reference sequence). J lost 5 bases, V lost 8 bases, and 16 bases had no gene match. The CDR3 contains 17 residues.

This chain joins TRBV27 and TRBJ2-5; 9 nucleotides align to TRBD2. This CDR3 is built from 16 residues. With 5 bases clipped from V and 4 bases from J, the junction kept 11 bases outside the gene matches. CDR1 is MNHEY, CDR2 SMNVEV, per germline (reference sequence). The CDR3 is CASSGLMSGRPETQYF. CDR3 DNA sequence: TGTGCCAGCAGTGGGCTGATGAGCGGGAGGCCAGAGACCCAGTACTTC.

J is TRBJ1-2 and V is TRBV6-5; possibly TRBD1 for D (5 bases). CDR1 and CDR2 (germline): MNHEY, SVGAGI. The CDR3 consists of 13 residues. Deletions cut 6 bases from V and 1 base from J, with 9 bases between. The DNA for the CDR3 is TGTGCCAGCAGCTCGGGGGGTAACTATGGCTACACCTTC. It encodes CASSSGGNYGYTF.

The chain uses TRBV4-1 and TRBJ2-3; a possible D gene is TRBD2 (7 bases). The germline V gene has CDR1 MGHRA and CDR2 YSYEKL. The CDR3 is made up of 18 amino acids. Trimming stripped 0 bases from V and 3 bases from J, with 19 bases between. CDR3 sequence (DNA): TGCGCCAGCAGCCAAGAGGGAGGGGGGGTCGCGATTACAGATACGCAGTATTTT. Translating gives CASSQEGGGVAITDTQYF.

The rearrangement links TRBV18 to TRBJ2-5; D call uncertain. Germline CDR1 and CDR2: KGHSH and LQKENI. The CDR3 loop spans 13 amino acids. V dropped 3 bases and J dropped 5 bases, with 10 bases sitting between them. CDR3 sequence (DNA): TGTGCCAGCTCACCCCCGACAACTGAGACCCAGTACTTC. Translating gives CASSPPTTETQYF.